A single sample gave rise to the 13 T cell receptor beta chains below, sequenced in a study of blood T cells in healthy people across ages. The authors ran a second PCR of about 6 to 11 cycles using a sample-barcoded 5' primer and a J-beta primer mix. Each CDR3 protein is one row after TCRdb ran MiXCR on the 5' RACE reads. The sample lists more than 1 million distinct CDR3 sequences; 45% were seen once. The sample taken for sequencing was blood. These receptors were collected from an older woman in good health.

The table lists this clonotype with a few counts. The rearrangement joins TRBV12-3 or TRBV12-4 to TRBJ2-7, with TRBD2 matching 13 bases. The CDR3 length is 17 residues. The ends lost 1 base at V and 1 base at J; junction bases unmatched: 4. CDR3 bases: TGTGCCAGCAGTTTAGGGACTAGCGGGAGTAGTTCCTACGAGCAGTACTTC. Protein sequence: CASSLGTSGSSSYEQYF.

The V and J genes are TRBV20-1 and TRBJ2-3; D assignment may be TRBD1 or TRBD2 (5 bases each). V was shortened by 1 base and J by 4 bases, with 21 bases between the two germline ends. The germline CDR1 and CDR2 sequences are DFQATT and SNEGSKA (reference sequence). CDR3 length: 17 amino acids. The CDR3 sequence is CSARGEIAPGRADTQYF. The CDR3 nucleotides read TGCAGTGCTAGAGGTGAAATAGCCCCAGGGCGGGCAGATACGCAGTATTTT.

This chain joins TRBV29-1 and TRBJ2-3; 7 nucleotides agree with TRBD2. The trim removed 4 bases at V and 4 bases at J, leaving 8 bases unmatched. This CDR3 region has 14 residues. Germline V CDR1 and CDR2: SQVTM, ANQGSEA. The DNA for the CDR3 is TGCAGCGTTGCTCCGGGGGGTGTGCCAGATACGCAGTATTTT. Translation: CSVAPGGVPDTQYF.

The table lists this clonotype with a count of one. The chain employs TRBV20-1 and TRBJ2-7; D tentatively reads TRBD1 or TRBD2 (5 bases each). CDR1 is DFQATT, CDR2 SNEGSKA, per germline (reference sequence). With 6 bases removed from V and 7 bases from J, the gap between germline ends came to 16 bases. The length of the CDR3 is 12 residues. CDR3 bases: TGCAGTGCGAGGATCGGGGCGCGTGAGCAGTACTTC. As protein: CSARIGAREQYF.

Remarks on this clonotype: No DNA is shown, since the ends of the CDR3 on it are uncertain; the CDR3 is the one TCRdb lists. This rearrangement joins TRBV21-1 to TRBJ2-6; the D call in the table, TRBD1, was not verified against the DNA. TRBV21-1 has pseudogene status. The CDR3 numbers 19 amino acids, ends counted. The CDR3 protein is CASSVGPGTSASGANVLTF.

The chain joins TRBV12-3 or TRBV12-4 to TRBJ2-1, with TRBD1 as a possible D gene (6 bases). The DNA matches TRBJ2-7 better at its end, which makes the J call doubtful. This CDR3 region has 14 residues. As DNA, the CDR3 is TGTGCCAGCACCGATACCGGGACAAGATACGAGCAGTACTTC. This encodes CASTDTGTRYEQYF.

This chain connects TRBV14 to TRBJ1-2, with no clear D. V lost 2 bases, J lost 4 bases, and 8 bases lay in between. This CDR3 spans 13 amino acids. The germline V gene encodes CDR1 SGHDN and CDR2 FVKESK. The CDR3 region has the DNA TGTGCCAGCAGCCAAAAAGGCGCCTATGGCTACACCTTC. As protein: CASSQKGAYGYTF.

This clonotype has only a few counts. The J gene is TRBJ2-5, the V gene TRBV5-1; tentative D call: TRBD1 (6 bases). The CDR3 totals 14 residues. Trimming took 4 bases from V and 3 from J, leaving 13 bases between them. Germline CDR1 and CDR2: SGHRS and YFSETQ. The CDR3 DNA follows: TGCGCCAGCAGCGCACCCGGACAGAAAGAGACCCAGTACTTC. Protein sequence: CASSAPGQKETQYF.

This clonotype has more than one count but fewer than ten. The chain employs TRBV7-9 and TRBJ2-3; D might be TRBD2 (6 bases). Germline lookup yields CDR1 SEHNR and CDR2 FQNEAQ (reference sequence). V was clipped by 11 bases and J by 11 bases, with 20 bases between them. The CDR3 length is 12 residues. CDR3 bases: TGTGCCGCCGGGACTCCAGCGCCCGTGCAGTATTTT. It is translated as CAAGTPAPVQYF.

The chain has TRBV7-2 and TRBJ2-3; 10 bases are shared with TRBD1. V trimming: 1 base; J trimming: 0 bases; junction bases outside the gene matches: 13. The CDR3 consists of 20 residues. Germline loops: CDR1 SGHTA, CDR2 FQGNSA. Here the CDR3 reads CASSLGSGRLGQGSTDTQYF. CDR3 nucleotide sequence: TGTGCCAGCAGCTTAGGATCAGGGCGGTTGGGACAGGGGAGCACAGATACGCAGTATTTT.

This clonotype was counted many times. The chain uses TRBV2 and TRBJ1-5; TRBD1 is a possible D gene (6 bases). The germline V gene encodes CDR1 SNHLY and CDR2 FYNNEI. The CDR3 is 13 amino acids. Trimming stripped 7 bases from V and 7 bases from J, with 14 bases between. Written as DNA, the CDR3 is TGTGCCAGCACCCTAGGGGGAGTACAGCCCCAGCATTTT. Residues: CASTLGGVQPQHF. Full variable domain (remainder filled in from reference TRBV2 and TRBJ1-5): EPEVTQTPSHQVTQMGQEVILRCVPISNHLYFYWYRQILGQKVEFLVSFYNNEISEKSEIFDDQFSVERPDGSNFTLKIRSTKLEDSAMYFCASTLGGVQPQHFGDGTRLSIL.

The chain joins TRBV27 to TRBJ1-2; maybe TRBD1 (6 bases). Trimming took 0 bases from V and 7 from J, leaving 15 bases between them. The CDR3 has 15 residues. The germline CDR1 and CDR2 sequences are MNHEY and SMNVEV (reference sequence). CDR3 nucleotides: TGTGCCAGCAGTTTATCGAGGGGACACGGGGTTGGCTACACCTTC. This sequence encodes CASSLSRGHGVGYTF.

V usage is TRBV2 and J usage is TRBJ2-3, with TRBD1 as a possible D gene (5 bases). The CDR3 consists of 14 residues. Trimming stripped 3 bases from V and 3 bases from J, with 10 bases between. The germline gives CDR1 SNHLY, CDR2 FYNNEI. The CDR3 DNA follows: TGTGCCAGCAGTGACAGGGTTTTGACAGATACGCAGTATTTT. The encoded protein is CASSDRVLTDTQYF.